The following is a TCR beta chain sequence with its context. The antigen remains undetermined. These data come from a study of cytomegalovirus exposure and HLA in healthy donors. Notes on the study in general: In vitro assays verified that three CMV-associated chains recognized CMV antigens specifically. The study reported that TCR beta sequences accurately predicted HLA-A and HLA-B alleles in most subjects.

The PCR had 60 Vbeta and 13 Jbeta primers. Sequenced by immunoSEQ multiplex PCR; TCRdb stores in-frame clones only, minus some. The profile covers tens of thousands of clones, with roughly two thirds appearing a single time and 4.5% to 5.5% taken by the ten largest. The specimen sequenced was PBMCs. The receptor was derived from a man aged 50-60 years in good health and CMV-seronegative.

CDR3 residues: CASSVATGQGGGYTF. CDR3 in DNA: TGTGCCAGCAGCGTAGCTACAGGACAGGGGGGTGGCTACACCTTC. V is TRBV9 and J is TRBJ1-2, with 10 bases that match TRBD1. CDR3 length equals 15 residues. The V gene end was trimmed by 0 bases and the J gene end by 7 bases; junction bases not matched to a gene: 6. The germline CDR1 and CDR2 sequences are SGDLS and YYNGEE.